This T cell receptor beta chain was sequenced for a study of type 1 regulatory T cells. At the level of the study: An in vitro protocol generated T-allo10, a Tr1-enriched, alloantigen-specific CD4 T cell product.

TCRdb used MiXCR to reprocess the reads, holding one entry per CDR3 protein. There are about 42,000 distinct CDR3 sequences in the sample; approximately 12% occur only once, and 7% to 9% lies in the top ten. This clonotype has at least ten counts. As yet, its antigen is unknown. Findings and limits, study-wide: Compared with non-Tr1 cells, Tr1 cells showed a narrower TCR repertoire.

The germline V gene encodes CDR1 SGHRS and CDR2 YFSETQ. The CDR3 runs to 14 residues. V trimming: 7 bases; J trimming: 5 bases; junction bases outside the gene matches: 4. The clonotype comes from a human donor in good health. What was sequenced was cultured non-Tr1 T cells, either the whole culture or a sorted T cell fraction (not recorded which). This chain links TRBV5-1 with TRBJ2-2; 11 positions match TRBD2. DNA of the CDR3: TGCGCCAGCGCCACTAGCGGGAGTACCGGGGAGCTGTTTTTT. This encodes CASATSGSTGELFF. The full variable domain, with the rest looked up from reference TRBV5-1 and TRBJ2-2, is KAGVTQTPRYLIKTRGQQVTLSCSPISGHRSVSWYQQTPGQGLQFLFEYFSETQRNKGNFPGRFSGRQFSNSRSEMNVSTLELGDSALYLCASATSGSTGELFFGEGSRLTVL.